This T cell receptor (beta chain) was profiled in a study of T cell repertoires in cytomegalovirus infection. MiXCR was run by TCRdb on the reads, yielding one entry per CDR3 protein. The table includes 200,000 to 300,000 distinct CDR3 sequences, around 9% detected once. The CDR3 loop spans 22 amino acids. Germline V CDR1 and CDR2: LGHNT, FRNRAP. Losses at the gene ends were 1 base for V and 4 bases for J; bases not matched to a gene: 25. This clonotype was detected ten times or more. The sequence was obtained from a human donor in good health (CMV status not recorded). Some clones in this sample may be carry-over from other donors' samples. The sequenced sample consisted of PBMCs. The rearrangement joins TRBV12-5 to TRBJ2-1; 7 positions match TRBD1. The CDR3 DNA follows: TGTGCTAGTGGTTTGGGGGTGGACGAGGTGGGCTTTACGGACAGGCTTTACAATGAGCAGTTCTTC. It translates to CASGLGVDEVGFTDRLYNEQFF. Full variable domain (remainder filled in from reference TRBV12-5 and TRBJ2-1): DARVTQTPRHKVTEMGQEVTMRCQPILGHNTVFWYRQTMMQGLELLAYFRNRAPLDDSGMPKDRFSAEMPDATLATLKIQPSEPRDSAVYFCASGLGVDEVGFTDRLYNEQFFGPGTRLTVL.